The 27 T cell receptor beta chains below all came from one sample that was sequenced in a study of T-cell reconstitution after alpha-beta-depleted transplantation in children (TCRdb year 2016). According to the study, the label for this sample's treatment or condition signals: allogeneic hematopoietic cell transplantation with graft depleted of TCRalphabeta T cells and CD19 B cells. Library preparation used PCR. Sequencing relied on an Illumina HiSeq 2500. TCR libraries were prepared with molecular barcoding, using unique molecular identifiers to normalize TCRbeta repertoire quantification. Through fastp at Q25 and MiXCR, TCRdb rebuilt clones from the public reads, retaining in-frame beta chains. Here each entry gathers all rows of one CDR3 protein and keeps the most common genes and DNA. The sample table holds roughly 15,000 distinct CDR3 sequences, of which approximately 5.3% were seen once. Of the sample, 5.5% to 8.5% falls within the top ten clones.

The sample here was PBMCs, taken before TCRalphabeta/CD19-depleted stem cell transplant. These receptors were collected from a boy aged 10-17 years with acute lymphoblastic leukemia, due to receive a stem cell transplant.

In its sample, this clonotype was seen many times. This chain uses TRBV20-1 with TRBJ1-1; D might be TRBD1 (5 bases). V was trimmed by 2 bases and J by 0 bases, leaving 10 bases between them. Germline lookup yields CDR1 DFQATT and CDR2 SNEGSKA (reference sequence). This CDR3 spans 14 amino acids. The CDR3 region has the DNA TGCAGTGCTAGACCGGGACGCATGAACACTGAAGCTTTCTTT. Its translation: CSARPGRMNTEAFF.

There are many counts of this clonotype. The chain uses TRBV19 and TRBJ2-5; 7 bases match TRBD1. Trimming cost V 6 bases and J 1 base; bases outside gene matches: 5. Germline assignment: CDR1 LNHDA and CDR2 SQIVND (reference sequence). The CDR3 extends over 14 amino acids. CDR3 in amino acids: CASRPQGLQETQYF. CDR3 bases: TGTGCCAGTAGGCCACAGGGGCTCCAAGAGACCCAGTACTTC.

This clonotype is categorized as medium-sized (0.01 to 0.1%). The chain uses TRBV7-8 and TRBJ2-5; maybe TRBD1 (5 bases). The V end lost 5 bases, the J end lost 6 bases, and 19 bases lay between the germline ends. The length of the CDR3 is 15 residues. Germline V gene sequence: CDR1 SGHVS, CDR2 FQNEAQ. In nucleotides, the CDR3 is TGTGCCAGCAGCCTATATCAGGGTCAGATGAAGACCCAGTACTTC. Translated: CASSLYQGQMKTQYF.

This clonotype was observed many times. The V gene is TRBV4-3, the J gene TRBJ2-4; D is possibly TRBD2 (5 bases). Deletions cut 5 bases from V and 8 bases from J, with 13 bases between. CDR1 is LGHNA, CDR2 YSLEER, per germline. The CDR3 covers 13 residues. The CDR3 DNA is TGCGCCAGCAGCGGAGGCGGTAGGGACATTCAGTACTTC. As protein: CASSGGGRDIQYF.

This clonotype was seen at least ten times. CDR3 coding DNA: TGTGCCAGCAACTTTGGACAGTACACTGAAGCTTTCTTT. It yields the protein CASNFGQYTEAFF. The chain is built from TRBV6-2 or TRBV6-3 and TRBJ1-1; TRBD1 is a possible D gene (6 bases). Trimming removed 7 bases at V and 3 bases at J, with 12 bases between. Germline loops: CDR1 MNHEY, CDR2 SVGEGT. CDR3 size: 13 residues.

The chain uses TRBV3-1 and TRBJ2-2; TRBD1 might be the D (5 bases). The CDR3 runs 17 residues. Germline CDR1 reads LGHDT; CDR2 reads YNNKEL (reference sequence). V was clipped by 11 bases and J by 2 bases, with 24 bases between them. Here the CDR3 reads CASCKHSPWTNTGELFF. The CDR3 DNA reads as TGTGCCTCCTGCAAACATTCCCCTTGGACAAACACCGGGGAGCTGTTTTTT.

Judged by abundance, this clonotype is medium-sized (0.01 to 0.1%). V is TRBV29-1 and J is TRBJ2-5, with D possibly called TRBD1 or TRBD2 (5 bases each). The CDR3 sequence is 13 residues long. Per the germline V gene, CDR1 is SQVTM and CDR2 is ANQGSEA. Trimming removed 4 bases at V and 5 bases at J, with 14 bases between. The CDR3 coding sequence is TGCAGCGTTGCGGGCGGGTCAGGGGAGACCCAGTACTTC. Its protein is CSVAGGSGETQYF.

This clonotype is medium-sized in the sample. The V call is TRBV12-3 or TRBV12-4, the J call TRBJ2-7; D is perhaps TRBD1 or TRBD2 (5 bases each). V gave up 8 bases and J gave up 6 bases, with 20 bases separating them. The CDR3 covers 14 residues. CDR3 residues: CASGGRAGRREQYF. CDR3 in DNA: TGTGCCAGCGGAGGACGTGCAGGGCGCCGCGAGCAGTACTTC.

At least ten counts were recorded for this clonotype. This chain uses TRBV7-2 with TRBJ1-1; D unresolved. V lost 3 bases and J lost 8, with 10 bases in between. This CDR3 contains 12 residues. Germline assignment: CDR1 SGHTA and CDR2 FQGNSA. The CDR3 DNA follows: TGTGCCAGCAGCTTTTTACGGGTCGAAGCTTTCTTT. This sequence encodes CASSFLRVEAFF.

This clonotype was seen repeatedly, ten times or more. This sequence joins TRBV6-2 or TRBV6-3 and TRBJ2-6; no clear D gene. The germline gives CDR1 MNHEY, CDR2 SVGEGT. The CDR3 is 17 amino acids. V was shortened by 0 bases and J by 0 bases, with 9 bases between the two germline ends. CDR3 bases: TGTGCCAGCAGTTACTCCGGGCTGTACTCTGGGGCCAACGTCCTGACTTTC. Translating gives CASSYSGLYSGANVLTF.

This clonotype was counted ten times or more. V is TRBV5-1 and J is TRBJ1-1; D uncertain. Trimming took off 2 bases at V and 4 bases at J, with 12 bases between the two ends. This CDR3 contains 14 residues. The germline V gene encodes CDR1 SGHRS and CDR2 YFSETQ. Here the CDR3 reads CASSFEGLGTEAFF. DNA for the CDR3: TGCGCCAGCAGCTTTGAGGGTCTAGGCACTGAAGCTTTCTTT.

This clonotype is classed as medium-sized. The J gene is TRBJ2-4, the V gene TRBV29-1; 9 bases line up with TRBD1. CDR3 length: 13 residues. CDR1 is SQVTM and CDR2 is ANQGSEA in the germline V gene. The ends lost 4 bases at V and 5 bases at J; junction bases unmatched: 3. The CDR3 nucleotides are TGCAGCGTTGTAGGGGACAGGGAAAACATTCAGTACTTC. This encodes CSVVGDRENIQYF.

This clonotype was detected ten times or more. The chain is built from TRBV7-2 and TRBJ1-2; 10 nucleotides align to TRBD1. V shed 1 base, J shed 3 bases, and the junction held 2 bases outside the gene matches. Germline CDR1 and CDR2: SGHTA and FQGNSA. This CDR3 spans 15 amino acids. The DNA for the CDR3 is TGTGCCAGCAGCTTAGTCGGGACAGGGGACTATGGCTACACCTTC. Residues: CASSLVGTGDYGYTF.

This clonotype is judged medium-sized. V usage is TRBV4-1 and J usage is TRBJ2-7; D is uncertain. The germline CDR1 and CDR2 sequences are MGHRA and YSYEKL. V lost 0 bases, J lost 11 bases, and 8 bases lay in between. The CDR3 covers 11 residues. The CDR3 sequence is CASSQDSSEYF. The CDR3, as DNA: TGCGCCAGCAGCCAAGACAGTAGTGAGTACTTC.

This clonotype was detected ten times or more. The chain is built from TRBV28 and TRBJ1-6; no definite D call. The CDR3 consists of 17 residues. Germline CDR1 reads MDHEN; CDR2 reads SYDVKM. V was trimmed by 4 bases and J by 5 bases, leaving 18 bases between them. The DNA for the CDR3 is TGTGCCAGCAGTTCTACGTTCGTAGACACCGATAATTCACCCCTCCACTTT. As protein: CASSSTFVDTDNSPLHF.

This clonotype is judged medium-sized (0.01 to 0.1%). V is TRBV24-1 and J is TRBJ2-5, with D tentatively TRBD2 (6 bases). Germline V CDR1 and CDR2: KGHDR, SFDVKD. Trimming left V 4 bases short and J 4 bases short, with 15 bases between. This CDR3 contains 15 residues. CDR3 loop: CATSDPGGAAETQYF. In DNA, the CDR3 is TGTGCCACCAGTGACCCCGGCGGGGCCGCAGAGACCCAGTACTTC.

This clonotype was counted ten times or more. V gene TRBV5-4 combines with J gene TRBJ2-7; D is perhaps TRBD1 or TRBD2 (5 bases each). Deletions cut 4 bases from V and 3 bases from J, with 17 bases between. This CDR3 spans 15 amino acids. Germline V gives CDR1 SGHNT, CDR2 YYREEE (reference sequence). CDR3 loop: CASSEGTSRHYEQYF. In DNA form, the CDR3 reads TGTGCCAGCAGCGAAGGGACCTCGAGACACTACGAGCAGTACTTC.

This clonotype was seen repeatedly, ten times or more. The chain has TRBV7-8 and TRBJ1-2; 12 nucleotides line up with TRBD1. The CDR3 length is 17 residues. CDR1 is SGHVS, CDR2 FQNEAQ, per germline. The V segment lost 5 bases and the J segment 4 bases; nucleotides outside the gene matches: 11. DNA of the CDR3: TGTGCCAGCAGCCCTAGCCGGGACAGGGGGCGAATCTATGGCTACACCTTC. It codes for CASSPSRDRGRIYGYTF.

This clonotype is deemed medium-sized. V is TRBV12-3 or TRBV12-4 and J is TRBJ1-5; the D gene is possibly TRBD1 (6 bases). This CDR3 region has 14 residues. Trimming stripped 5 bases from V and 9 bases from J, with 17 bases between. CDR3 sequence: CASSPTTGGRPQHF. CDR3 nucleotides: TGTGCCAGCAGTCCAACGACAGGTGGACGGCCCCAGCATTTT.

The sample holds many counts of this clonotype. This chain uses TRBV28 with TRBJ2-1; 8 bases are a match to TRBD2. J was trimmed by 1 base and V by 7 bases; bases with no gene match: 12. This CDR3 has 17 amino acids. Germline V gene lookup returns CDR1 MDHEN and CDR2 SYDVKM. The CDR3 DNA reads as TGTGCCAGCATCCCCTGGTCCGGGAGGGAGTCCTACAATGAGCAGTTCTTC. Protein sequence: CASIPWSGRESYNEQFF.

This clonotype was observed many times. One end of the junction fails to match germline, which may point to a read error. This chain joins TRBV29-1 and TRBJ2-7; 8 bases map to TRBD1. The length of the CDR3 is 14 residues. CDR1 and CDR2 from the germline V gene are SQVTM and ANQGSEA. The CDR3 nucleotides are TGCAGCGTTTCTTCTGGACAGGGCTCCCACGAGCAGTACTTC. Its protein product is CSVSSGQGSHEQYF.

This chain links TRBV12-3 or TRBV12-4 with TRBJ2-1; a possible D gene is TRBD2 (6 bases). The CDR3 extends over 17 amino acids. Trimming cost V 6 bases and J 0 bases, with 18 bases left between them. This chain's CDR3 is CASSAPNLASSYNEQFF. CDR3 DNA: TGTGCCAGCAGCGCTCCTAATCTAGCGAGCTCCTACAATGAGCAGTTCTTC.

Many counts were recorded for this clonotype. The gene calls are TRBV7-2 and TRBJ2-1; 9 bases match TRBD2. The CDR3 runs 14 residues. V gave up 3 bases and J gave up 4 bases; unmatched junction bases: 1. From germline, CDR1 is SGHTA and CDR2 FQGNSA. For the CDR3, the DNA is TGTGCCAGCAGCTTCCTAGCGGGGTACAATGAGCAGTTCTTC. Amino acid sequence: CASSFLAGYNEQFF.

This clonotype was seen repeatedly, ten times or more. The chain joins TRBV6-2 or TRBV6-3 to TRBJ2-1; D is possibly TRBD1 or TRBD2 (5 bases each). CDR1 is MNHEY, CDR2 SVGEGT, per germline. The ends were cut back, 3 bases at V and 6 bases at J, with 21 bases in the middle. The CDR3 loop spans 17 amino acids. The CDR3 here is CASSYNLAWSGANEQFF. Written as DNA, the CDR3 is TGTGCCAGCAGTTATAATTTAGCCTGGTCCGGGGCCAATGAGCAGTTCTTC.

This clonotype was seen repeatedly, ten times or more. The chain recombines TRBV27 with TRBJ2-7, with D hard to call. This CDR3 spans 17 amino acids. V shed 0 bases and J shed 0 bases, with 15 bases lying between them. Germline values: CDR1 MNHEY, CDR2 SMNVEV (reference sequence). The CDR3 bases are TGTGCCAGCAGTTTATCTTGGGCAGAACCATTCTCCTACGAGCAGTACTTC. It encodes CASSLSWAEPFSYEQYF.

This clonotype was detected ten times or more. The chain has TRBV12-3 or TRBV12-4 and TRBJ1-4, with TRBD1 matching 9 bases. There are 16 residues in the CDR3. V dropped 3 bases and J dropped 1; count of bases not matched to a gene: 3. CDR3 sequence reads: CASSLDRGGTNEKLFF. In DNA form, the CDR3 reads TGTGCCAGCAGTTTGGACAGGGGAGGAACTAATGAAAAACTGTTTTTT.

This clonotype was recorded at least ten times. The chain combines TRBV7-7 with TRBJ2-1; D is possibly TRBD2 (5 bases). Germline CDR1 is SSHAT and CDR2 is FNYEAQ (reference sequence). The CDR3 contains 13 residues. V dropped 5 bases and J dropped 5 bases, with 10 bases sitting between them. CDR3 bases: TGTGCCAGCAGCCCTACTAGAAACAATGAGCAGTTCTTC. Residues: CASSPTRNNEQFF.